This note documents a single T cell receptor beta chain sequence. The identical CDR3 is also encoded by other nucleotide sequences in the sample. Some clones are missing from TCRdb's copy, which holds only in-frame ones; the method was immunoSEQ multiplex PCR. The sample records approximately 2.5 million clones, about 92% being singletons. The entry originates in a study of shared clonotypes between healthy human individuals. Study context: The composition of the donors was a couple of women and a few men aged 18 to 49.

The ends were cut back, 0 bases at V and 0 bases at J, with 10 bases in the middle. Germline values: CDR1 SGHRS, CDR2 YFSETQ. This CDR3 has 15 amino acids. The chain has TRBV5-1 and TRBJ2-7; D is undetermined. The source of this sequence is a young man in good health. Sequenced material: naive CD4+ T cells sorted from blood. The subset: CD45RA+ positively selected. CDR3 residues: CASSLETPSSYEQYF. The CDR3 DNA is TGCGCCAGCAGCTTGGAGACACCGAGCTCCTACGAGCAGTACTTC.